Shown below are 30 T cell receptor beta chains from a single sample sequenced in a study of T cell responses to AZD1222 COVID-19 vaccine. Here immunoSEQ multiplex PCR was the method, and the copy in TCRdb shows in-frame clones only, minus some. This sample has over 130,000 clones, with 80% to 95% found just once. This material consisted of peripheral blood, taken 28 days after the second AZD1222 dose. These receptors were collected from an adult who received the AZD1222 COVID-19 vaccine.

The chain employs TRBV5-6 and TRBJ1-3; D is undetermined. This CDR3 contains 14 residues. The V end was cut by 0 bases, the J end by 3 bases, with 7 bases between. The germline gives CDR1 SGHDT, CDR2 YYEEEE. Here the CDR3 reads CASSLGTGGNTIYF. CDR3 DNA sequence: TGTGCCAGCAGCTTGGGGACGGGTGGAAACACCATATATTTT.

The V call is TRBV25-1, the J call TRBJ1-4, with a weak D call TRBD1 (5 bases). Per germline, CDR1 MGHDK and CDR2 SYGVNS. This CDR3 comprises 14 residues. Trimming stripped 5 bases from V and 8 bases from J, with 15 bases between. The CDR3 nucleotides read TGTGCCAGCAGTCCAGGGACGAGGAACGAAAAACTGTTTTTT. It translates to CASSPGTRNEKLFF.

This sequence joins TRBV29-1 and TRBJ2-3; no clear D gene. Trimming cost V 0 bases and J 5 bases, with 12 bases left between them. The CDR3 has 14 residues. The V gene's germline CDR1 is SQVTM and CDR2 ANQGSEA. DNA of the CDR3: TGCAGCGTTGAAGATCACATACTCCGAGATACGCAGTATTTT. Amino acid sequence: CSVEDHILRDTQYF.

The V and J genes are TRBV11-2 and TRBJ2-7, with D perhaps TRBD1 (5 bases). Germline CDR1 reads SGHAT; CDR2 reads FQNNGV. With 2 bases removed from V and 3 bases from J, the gap between germline ends came to 11 bases. This CDR3 is built from 14 residues. The CDR3 sequence is CASSLRLQGYEQYF. CDR3 coding DNA: TGTGCCAGCAGCTTAAGACTCCAGGGCTACGAGCAGTACTTC.

The gene calls are TRBV10-2 and TRBJ1-5; D not resolved. V was shortened by 7 bases and J by 2 bases, with 9 bases between the two germline ends. This CDR3 comprises 13 residues. Germline lookup yields CDR1 WSHSY and CDR2 SAAADI. As DNA, the CDR3 is TGCGCCAGCACATTTGGGGGCAATCAGCCCCAGCATTTT. This codes for CASTFGGNQPQHF.

The gene calls are TRBV5-1 and TRBJ2-7; 7 bases fit TRBD2. The CDR3 totals 15 residues. V lost 0 bases to trimming and J lost 6 bases; unmatched junction nucleotides: 9. The V gene's germline CDR1 is SGHRS and CDR2 YFSETQ. The CDR3 nucleotides read TGCGCCAGCAGCTTGGGCACTACTAGCGTCGGCGAGCAGTACTTC. Translated: CASSLGTTSVGEQYF.

The rearrangement links TRBV19 to TRBJ1-6; 11 nucleotides align to TRBD1. Germline V gives CDR1 LNHDA, CDR2 SQIVND (reference sequence). The CDR3 runs 16 residues. With 8 bases clipped from V and 6 bases from J, the junction kept 9 bases outside the gene matches. This CDR3 reads CASHPMGTGGNSPLHF. CDR3 nucleotides: TGTGCCAGTCACCCGATGGGGACAGGGGGTAATTCACCCCTCCACTTT.

The J gene is TRBJ2-5, the V gene TRBV5-6, with 9 bases aligning to TRBD2. CDR1 is SGHDT, CDR2 YYEEEE, per germline. The ends lost 7 bases at V and 4 bases at J; junction bases unmatched: 8. The CDR3 has 14 amino acids. CDR3 DNA: TGTGCCAGCCGCGGGCGGGAGGGGACAGAGACCCAGTACTTC. This translates into CASRGREGTETQYF. The full variable domain, rest sourced from reference TRBV5-6 and TRBJ2-5, is DAGVTQSPTHLIKTRGQQVTLRCSPKSGHDTVSWYQQALGQGPQFIFQYYEEEERQRGNFPDRFSGHQFPNYSSELNVNALLLGDSALYLCASRGREGTETQYFGPGTRLLVL.

V and J are TRBV27 and TRBJ2-7, with 8 bases identical to TRBD1. V lost 6 bases to trimming and J lost 4 bases; unmatched junction nucleotides: 11. Per germline, CDR1 MNHEY and CDR2 SMNVEV (reference sequence). The CDR3 extends over 15 amino acids. In DNA form, the CDR3 reads TGTGCCAGCAGCTTAAGGGGACAGGTGACTTACGAGCAGTACTTC. Its protein is CASSLRGQVTYEQYF.

This sequence joins TRBV19 and TRBJ1-1; TRBD1 is a possible D gene (5 bases). Germline V lookup: CDR1 LNHDA, CDR2 SQIVND (reference sequence). Between the trimmed V and J ends, which lost 4 bases and 1 base, there was a span of 7 bases. The CDR3 has 13 amino acids. The CDR3, as DNA: TGTGCCAGTAGTAAAGGGGAGAACACTGAAGCTTTCTTT. Translated: CASSKGENTEAFF.

The chain uses TRBV27 and TRBJ2-5, with D possibly matching TRBD1 (6 bases). This CDR3 is built from 14 residues. V was trimmed by 2 bases and J by 5 bases, leaving 12 bases between them. CDR1 and CDR2 from the germline V gene are MNHEY and SMNVEV (reference sequence). The CDR3 reads CASSLGTPGETQYF. CDR3 bases: TGTGCCAGCAGTTTAGGGACACCGGGGGAGACCCAGTACTTC.

The chain combines TRBV2 with TRBJ1-3; 9 nucleotides match TRBD1. Germline trimming cut 7 bases from V and 3 bases from J; bases unmatched to any gene: 7. The length of the CDR3 is 15 residues. Germline CDR1 reads SNHLY; CDR2 reads FYNNEI. The CDR3 nucleotides are TGTGCCAGCATGGGACAGGGAACGGGTGGAAACACCATATATTTT. It translates to CASMGQGTGGNTIYF.

The gene calls are TRBV6-5 and TRBJ1-1; TRBD1 matches at 8 bases. The V gene end was trimmed by 4 bases and the J gene end by 7 bases; junction bases not matched to a gene: 8. From germline, CDR1 is MNHEY and CDR2 SVGAGI. The CDR3 is 14 residues long. The CDR3 coding sequence is TGTGCCAGCAGTTCCCCGGACAGGGTTTTTGAAGCTTTCTTT. Its protein product is CASSSPDRVFEAFF.

CDR3: CASSHYGSRGNEQYF. The CDR3 nucleotides are TGTGCCAGCAGCCATTACGGGAGCCGAGGTAACGAGCAGTACTTC. The J gene is TRBJ2-7, the V gene TRBV3-1 (or the pseudogene TRBV3-2), with D perhaps matching TRBD2 (6 bases). The CDR3 covers 15 residues. Deletions cut 3 bases from V and 5 bases from J, with 17 bases between. Germline V gene sequence: CDR1 LGHDT, CDR2 YNNKEL (reference sequence).

The chain combines TRBV5-1 with TRBJ1-2; D uncertain. The V and J ends lost 4 bases and 4 bases respectively, with 17 bases between them. This CDR3 is 15 amino acids long. Germline-derived CDR1 and CDR2 are SGHRS and YFSETQ. The CDR3 nucleotides are TGCGCCAGCAGCAAGCTTGGACCAGCGAGCTATGGCTACACCTTC. Its translation: CASSKLGPASYGYTF.

The genes are TRBV3-1 (or the pseudogene TRBV3-2) and TRBJ2-5; D may be TRBD2 (6 bases). Germline CDR1 is LGHDT and CDR2 is YNNKEL (reference sequence). V was clipped by 3 bases and J by 5 bases, with 19 bases between them. The CDR3 loop spans 16 amino acids. CDR3 amino acids: CASSQDLALNGETQYF. CDR3 nucleotide sequence: TGTGCCAGCAGCCAGGACCTAGCGCTCAATGGGGAGACCCAGTACTTC.

The chain joins TRBV5-1 to TRBJ1-6; 11 bases map to TRBD1. The CDR3 totals 14 residues. J was trimmed by 10 bases and V by 4 bases; bases with no gene match: 4. The V gene's germline CDR1 is SGHRS and CDR2 YFSETQ. The CDR3 loop reads CASSGGDRGSPLHF. CDR3 nucleotide sequence: TGCGCCAGCAGCGGCGGGGACAGGGGGTCACCCCTCCACTTT. The whole variable domain, remainder taken from reference TRBV5-1 and TRBJ1-6, is KAGVTQTPRYLIKTRGQQVTLSCSPISGHRSVSWYQQTPGQGLQFLFEYFSETQRNKGNFPGRFSGRQFSNSRSEMNVSTLELGDSALYLCASSGGDRGSPLHFGNGTRLTVT.

The chain combines TRBV19 with TRBJ2-1, with a weak D call TRBD1 (5 bases). V shed 4 bases and J shed 4 bases, with 5 bases lying between them. Germline V gene lookup returns CDR1 LNHDA and CDR2 SQIVND (reference sequence). This CDR3 is built from 12 residues. The CDR3, as DNA: TGTGCCAGTAGTACAGGGTACAATGAGCAGTTCTTC. Its translation: CASSTGYNEQFF. Full variable domain (remainder filled in from reference TRBV19 and TRBJ2-1): DGGITQSPKYLFRKEGQNVTLSCEQNLNHDAMYWYRQDPGQGLRLIYYSQIVNDFQKGDIAEGYSVSREKKESFPLTVTSAQKNPTAFYLCASSTGYNEQFFGPGTRLTVL.

This clone was seen a handful of times. The chain recombines TRBV5-1 with TRBJ2-7, with 9 bases lining up with TRBD1. The CDR3 consists of 16 residues. The V and J ends lost 4 bases and 4 bases, in that order; junction bases with no gene match: 12. From germline, CDR1 is SGHRS and CDR2 YFSETQ. The CDR3 DNA reads as TGCGCCAGCAGCGCCGACCCGGGACAGGGAAAATACGAGCAGTACTTC. Residues: CASSADPGQGKYEQYF.

In DNA, the CDR3 is TGTGCCAGCAGTCCCCTGGACAGGGGGCGGTATAGCAATCAGCCCCAGCATTTT. Amino acid sequence: CASSPLDRGRYSNQPQHF. The V gene is TRBV27, the J gene TRBJ1-5; TRBD1 matches 11 bases. The CDR3 extends over 18 amino acids. V dropped 5 bases and J dropped 0; count of bases not matched to a gene: 9. CDR1 is MNHEY and CDR2 is SMNVEV in the germline V gene (reference sequence).

The chain couples TRBV27 to TRBJ2-5; possible D gene TRBD2, 6 bases. Germline loops: CDR1 MNHEY, CDR2 SMNVEV (reference sequence). This CDR3 has 11 residues. V shed 8 bases and J shed 4 bases, with 8 bases lying between them. CDR3 residues: CASLGGETQYF. In DNA form, the CDR3 reads TGTGCCAGCCTCGGGGGAGAGACCCAGTACTTC.

The chain combines TRBV12-3 or TRBV12-4 with TRBJ1-2; possible D gene TRBD1, 5 bases. Trimming removed 6 bases from V and 2 bases from J, with 10 bases in between. This CDR3 has 13 amino acids. CDR3 protein: CASSGAGNYGYTF. DNA for the CDR3: TGTGCCAGCAGCGGGGCAGGGAACTATGGCTACACCTTC.

The chain is built from TRBV19 and TRBJ1-2; 9 bases match TRBD1. The CDR3 contains 15 residues. Trimming cost V 4 bases and J 2 bases; bases outside gene matches: 5. Germline-derived CDR1 and CDR2 are LNHDA and SQIVND (reference sequence). In nucleotides, the CDR3 is TGTGCCAGTAGTAGCCGGGACAGGGCAAACTATGGCTACACCTTC. Translating gives CASSSRDRANYGYTF.

CDR3 sequence: CASSSRVGDTGELFF. The CDR3 DNA is TGCGCCAGCAGCTCCAGGGTGGGGGACACCGGGGAGCTGTTTTTT. V and J are TRBV5-1 and TRBJ2-2; D may correspond to TRBD1 or TRBD2 (5 bases each). The CDR3 consists of 15 residues. Germline CDR1 and CDR2: SGHRS and YFSETQ. With 3 bases removed from V and 3 bases from J, the gap between germline ends came to 12 bases.

V gene TRBV18 combines with J gene TRBJ2-7; 7 bases are shared with TRBD1. The CDR3 is 15 residues long. With V trimmed by 3 bases and J by 9 bases, 14 bases remained unmatched. Germline CDR1 and CDR2: KGHSH and LQKENI. The CDR3 nucleotides read TGTGCCAGCTCACCTTTTCCGACAGGGACCAGGGGGCAGTACTTC. Translated, it gives CASSPFPTGTRGQYF.

The CDR3 sequence is CATSPTGLTYEQYF. CDR3 DNA: TGTGCCACCAGCCCGACAGGACTAACCTACGAGCAGTACTTC. V and J are TRBV15 and TRBJ2-7; perhaps D is TRBD1 or TRBD2 (6 bases each). V was pared by 5 bases and J by 2 bases, with 13 bases between. The CDR3 contains 14 residues. CDR1 and CDR2 from the germline V gene are LNHNV and YYDKDF (reference sequence).

This chain links TRBV7-2 with TRBJ2-2; 8 bases fit TRBD2. The germline CDR1 and CDR2 sequences are SGHTA and FQGNSA. V trimming: 4 bases; J trimming: 4 bases; junction bases outside the gene matches: 5. The CDR3 loop spans 15 amino acids. Here the CDR3 DNA reads TGTGCCAGCAGCTCAAGCGGGAGTGGCACCGGGGAGCTGTTTTTT. Amino acids: CASSSSGSGTGELFF. The entire variable domain, with the rest obtained from reference TRBV7-2 and TRBJ2-2, is as follows: GAGVSQSPSNKVTEKGKDVELRCDPISGHTALYWYRQSLGQGLEFLIYFQGNSAPDKSGLPSDRFSAERTGGSVSTLTIQRTQQEDSAVYLCASSSSGSGTGELFFGEGSRLTVL.

This rearrangement joins TRBV28 to TRBJ1-3; D perhaps matches TRBD1 (5 bases). This CDR3 spans 15 amino acids. CDR1 is MDHEN, CDR2 SYDVKM, per germline. The ends were cut back, 3 bases at V and 2 bases at J, with 11 bases in the middle. CDR3 sequence (DNA): TGTGCCAGCAGTTTTGGGGGTTTGACTGGAAACACCATATATTTT. Its translation: CASSFGGLTGNTIYF.

For the CDR3, the DNA is TGTGCCAGTAGCCTACACGTAAACACTGAAGCTTTCTTT. Amino acids: CASSLHVNTEAFF. J is TRBJ1-1 and V is TRBV19; no clear D gene. CDR1 LNHDA and CDR2 SQIVND come from the germline V gene (reference sequence). V lost 6 bases, J lost 2 bases, and 10 bases lay in between. There are 13 residues in the CDR3. The variable domain in full, completed from reference TRBV19 and TRBJ1-1, reads DGGITQSPKYLFRKEGQNVTLSCEQNLNHDAMYWYRQDPGQGLRLIYYSQIVNDFQKGDIAEGYSVSREKKESFPLTVTSAQKNPTAFYLCASSLHVNTEAFFGQGTRLTVV.

This rearrangement joins TRBV11-1 to TRBJ2-3; weak D call: TRBD1 (6 bases). The CDR3 length is 16 residues. V was clipped by 8 bases and J by 6 bases, with 24 bases between them. The germline CDR1 and CDR2 sequences are SGHAT and FQDESV (reference sequence). DNA for the CDR3: TGTGCCAGCTCGCCCTCGGTGGGACAACCTACGGATACGCAGTATTTT. Residues: CASSPSVGQPTDTQYF.